A single sample is the source of the 22 T cell receptor beta chains below, sequenced in a study of Ad26.COV2.S vaccination and SARS-CoV-2 variants. As to treatment: about 20 received Ad26.COV2.S at low or high dose, single or two shots; about 5 received placebo; per-sample allocation not given. Material that was analyzed had been drawn on day 63 after the first vaccine or placebo injection. The protocol was immunoSEQ multiplex PCR, while the TCRdb copy is restricted to in-frame clones and leaves out a portion. The sample lists 410,000 or so clones, 80% to 95% occurring once. Sample: peripheral blood, taken in a trial of Ad26.COV2.S vaccine versus placebo. The receptors derive from a person between 18 and 65 years old who received the Ad26.COV2.S COVID-19 vaccine or a placebo.

This chain joins TRBV2 and TRBJ1-2, with D possibly matching TRBD1 (5 bases). The CDR3 totals 17 residues. Germline V gene data show CDR1 as SNHLY and CDR2 as FYNNEI. The germline V and J ends were trimmed by 2 bases and 8 bases, with 24 bases remaining between them. CDR3 DNA: TGTGCCAGCAGTGAAAGGGAAACGGGGGTACGTTTATGGGGCTACACCTTC. Translation gives CASSERETGVRLWGYTF.

The chain combines TRBV5-4 with TRBJ2-5; D is undetermined. The CDR3 loop spans 14 amino acids. Trimming took off 3 bases at V and 8 bases at J, with 17 bases between the two ends. Per the germline V gene, CDR1 is SGHNT and CDR2 is YYREEE (reference sequence). The CDR3 DNA is TGTGCCAGCAGCTCTGGCCGCCGTGTAGAAACCCAGTACTTC. Protein sequence: CASSSGRRVETQYF.

CDR3 in amino acids: CASSFGGVDEKLFF. As DNA, the CDR3 is TGTGCCAGCAGCTTCGGGGGGGTTGATGAAAAACTGTTTTTT. The gene calls are TRBV7-9 and TRBJ1-4, with D maybe TRBD1 (5 bases). The germline V gene encodes CDR1 SEHNR and CDR2 FQNEAQ (reference sequence). The CDR3 has 14 amino acids. V gave up 3 bases and J gave up 6 bases, with 11 bases separating them.

The chain joins TRBV7-9 to TRBJ2-7, with unresolved D. V lost 0 bases and J lost 5, with 14 bases in between. Per germline, CDR1 SEHNR and CDR2 FQNEAQ (reference sequence). This CDR3 contains 15 residues. The CDR3 is CASSLAGTISHEQYF. As DNA, the CDR3 is TGTGCCAGCAGCTTAGCGGGAACGATCTCGCACGAGCAGTACTTC.

This chain connects TRBV2 to TRBJ2-3; unclear D gene. Germline V gives CDR1 SNHLY, CDR2 FYNNEI. V shed 3 bases and J shed 2 bases, with 12 bases lying between them. The CDR3 totals 15 residues. CDR3 nucleotide sequence: TGTGCCAGCAGTGATATCGGGCAACCCACAGATACGCAGTATTTT. This translates into CASSDIGQPTDTQYF.

The V gene is TRBV19, the J gene TRBJ1-2; TRBD1 matches at 9 bases. CDR1 is LNHDA, CDR2 SQIVND, per germline (reference sequence). Germline trimming cut 6 bases from V and 4 bases from J; bases unmatched to any gene: 6. This CDR3 spans 14 amino acids. The chain's CDR3 is CASRKQGASYGYTF. DNA of the CDR3: TGTGCCAGTAGGAAACAGGGGGCCAGCTATGGCTACACCTTC.

This chain connects TRBV18 to TRBJ1-2; 9 bases fit TRBD1. Per germline, CDR1 KGHSH and CDR2 LQKENI. This CDR3 has 15 residues. The J segment lost 6 bases and the V segment lost 1 base, leaving 6 bases of the junction unmatched. The chain's CDR3 is CASSPLDRGGDGYTF. In DNA, the CDR3 is TGTGCCAGCTCACCACTGGACAGGGGAGGAGATGGCTACACCTTC.

The DNA for the CDR3 is TGTGCCAGCAGCTTCTCCATTGCAACAGATACGCAGTATTTT. Its protein is CASSFSIATDTQYF. This chain links TRBV5-5 with TRBJ2-3; D is unresolved. This CDR3 has 14 amino acids. Germline CDR1 and CDR2: SGHKS and YYEKEE (reference sequence). The germline V and J ends were trimmed by 2 bases and 3 bases, with 10 bases remaining between them.

This chain joins TRBV6-2 or TRBV6-3 and TRBJ2-6; TRBD1 or TRBD2 may be the D gene (5 bases each). V was pared by 2 bases and J by 1 base, with 9 bases between. There are 16 residues in the CDR3. CDR1 is MNHEY and CDR2 is SVGEGT in the germline V gene. In DNA, the CDR3 is TGTGCCAGCAGTTACGGGGACGCTTCTGGGGCCAACGTCCTGACTTTC. It yields the protein CASSYGDASGANVLTF.

V usage is TRBV19 and J usage is TRBJ2-5; 8 positions match TRBD1. The CDR3 is 16 residues long. Trimming removed 5 bases from V and 1 base from J; junction bases left unmatched: 9. In germline, CDR1 is LNHDA, CDR2 SQIVND (reference sequence). As DNA, the CDR3 is TGTGCCAGTAGTTCGGGACAGGCGATCGTCCAAGAGACCCAGTACTTC. This encodes CASSSGQAIVQETQYF.

For the CDR3, the DNA is TGTGCCAGCAGTGATCGACTCACGGACTCCTACAATGAGCAGTTCTTC. Residues: CASSDRLTDSYNEQFF. This rearrangement joins TRBV6-4 to TRBJ2-1; no clear D. Trimming left V 3 bases short and J 0 bases short, with 12 bases between. The germline gives CDR1 MRHNA, CDR2 SNTAGT. The CDR3 spans 16 residues.

The chain links TRBV15 to TRBJ2-7; D gene uncertain. V gave up 0 bases and J gave up 4 bases, with 10 bases separating them. Germline loops: CDR1 LNHNV, CDR2 YYDKDF (reference sequence). The CDR3 spans 14 residues. CDR3 nucleotides: TGTGCCACCAGCAGAGATCTTTTGTCGTACGAGCAGTACTTC. Translation gives CATSRDLLSYEQYF.

V gene TRBV15 combines with J gene TRBJ1-4; tentative D call: TRBD1 (6 bases). The CDR3 is 16 amino acids. Trimming took 0 bases from V and 7 from J, leaving 15 bases between them. Germline CDR1 and CDR2: LNHNV and YYDKDF (reference sequence). CDR3 in DNA: TGTGCCACCAGCAGAGATCACGGCGGGGGCCTTGAAAAACTGTTTTTT. Protein: CATSRDHGGGLEKLFF.

The chain uses TRBV7-9 and TRBJ2-2; 16 nucleotides match TRBD2. J was trimmed by 3 bases and V by 5 bases; bases with no gene match: 6. The CDR3 contains 18 residues. Germline V lookup: CDR1 SEHNR, CDR2 FQNEAQ (reference sequence). CDR3 loop: CASSGGTSGRDYTGELFF. The CDR3 region has the DNA TGTGCCAGCAGCGGCGGGACTAGCGGGAGGGATTACACCGGGGAGCTGTTTTTT.

The chain has TRBV5-1 and TRBJ2-3; TRBD2 might be the D (7 bases). The CDR3 extends over 17 amino acids. Deletions cut 0 bases from V and 4 bases from J, with 18 bases between. Germline V lookup: CDR1 SGHRS, CDR2 YFSETQ. The CDR3 DNA reads TGCGCCAGCAGCTTGGGAGGGGGATGGACTAGGGCAGATACGCAGTATTTT. Amino acid sequence: CASSLGGGWTRADTQYF.

The sample holds a few counts of this clone. The J gene is TRBJ2-1, the V gene TRBV29-1; possibly TRBD2 for D (6 bases). Germline V gene sequence: CDR1 SQVTM, CDR2 ANQGSEA. The CDR3 has 12 residues. V lost 6 bases to trimming and J lost 6 bases, with 12 bases between them. CDR3 in amino acids: CSVWGVGNEQFF. In DNA, the CDR3 is TGCAGCGTATGGGGGGTTGGCAATGAGCAGTTCTTC.

The chain is built from TRBV2 and TRBJ1-1; 7 nucleotides match TRBD1. V was clipped by 7 bases and J by 4 bases; unmatched bases: 6. Germline assignment: CDR1 SNHLY and CDR2 FYNNEI. The CDR3 length is 13 residues. The CDR3 is CASTREGATEAFF. Here the CDR3 DNA reads TGTGCCAGCACCCGGGAGGGGGCCACTGAAGCTTTCTTT.

The chain recombines TRBV12-5 with TRBJ2-1; possible D gene TRBD2, 6 bases. The CDR3 is made up of 14 amino acids. Germline CDR1 is LGHNT and CDR2 is FRNRAP. Trimming removed 10 bases from V and 0 bases from J, with 13 bases in between. CDR3 sequence: CATPGSYSYNEQFF. The CDR3, as DNA: TGTGCTACCCCCGGGAGTTACTCCTACAATGAGCAGTTCTTC.

The chain links TRBV29-1 to TRBJ2-7; TRBD1 aligns across 10 bases. CDR3 length equals 13 residues. The J segment lost 5 bases and the V segment lost 6 bases, leaving 7 bases of the junction unmatched. Germline assignment: CDR1 SQVTM and CDR2 ANQGSEA. The CDR3 region has the DNA TGCAGCGTACCCCGGGACAGGGGAAACGAGCAGTACTTC. It encodes CSVPRDRGNEQYF.

To note about this clone: Other DNA sequences in this specimen translate into the identical CDR3. The V call is TRBV11-2, the J call TRBJ1-6; weak D call: TRBD1 (6 bases). V was pared by 1 base and J by 10 bases, with 8 bases between. The CDR3 covers 13 residues. Germline V gene sequence: CDR1 SGHAT, CDR2 FQNNGV. The CDR3 DNA reads as TGTGCCAGCAGCTTAGGGGGGGGCTCACCCCTCCACTTT. Translating gives CASSLGGGSPLHF.

The CDR3 region has the DNA TGTGCCAGCAGCTTAGAGTCTCAGGGGTCTGGCTACACCTTC. Translating gives CASSLESQGSGYTF. The chain is built from TRBV11-1 and TRBJ1-2; possible D gene TRBD1, 6 bases. Germline V gives CDR1 SGHAT, CDR2 FQDESV (reference sequence). The CDR3 has 14 amino acids. Deletions cut 1 base from V and 7 bases from J, with 13 bases between. Together with reference TRBV11-1 and TRBJ1-2, the CDR3 gives the full variable domain: EAEVAQSPRYKITEKSQAVAFWCDPISGHATLYWYRQILGQGPELLVQFQDESVVDDSQLPKDRFSAERLKGVDSTLKIQPAELGDSAMYLCASSLESQGSGYTFGSGTRLTVV.

This clone was observed a few times. V gene TRBV19 combines with J gene TRBJ2-7, with 8 bases aligning to TRBD1. The CDR3 sequence is 12 residues long. The germline V gene has CDR1 LNHDA and CDR2 SQIVND (reference sequence). V was clipped by 3 bases and J by 9 bases; unmatched bases: 4. The CDR3 region is CASSMDREAQYF. CDR3 coding DNA: TGTGCCAGTAGTATGGACAGGGAGGCGCAGTACTTC.